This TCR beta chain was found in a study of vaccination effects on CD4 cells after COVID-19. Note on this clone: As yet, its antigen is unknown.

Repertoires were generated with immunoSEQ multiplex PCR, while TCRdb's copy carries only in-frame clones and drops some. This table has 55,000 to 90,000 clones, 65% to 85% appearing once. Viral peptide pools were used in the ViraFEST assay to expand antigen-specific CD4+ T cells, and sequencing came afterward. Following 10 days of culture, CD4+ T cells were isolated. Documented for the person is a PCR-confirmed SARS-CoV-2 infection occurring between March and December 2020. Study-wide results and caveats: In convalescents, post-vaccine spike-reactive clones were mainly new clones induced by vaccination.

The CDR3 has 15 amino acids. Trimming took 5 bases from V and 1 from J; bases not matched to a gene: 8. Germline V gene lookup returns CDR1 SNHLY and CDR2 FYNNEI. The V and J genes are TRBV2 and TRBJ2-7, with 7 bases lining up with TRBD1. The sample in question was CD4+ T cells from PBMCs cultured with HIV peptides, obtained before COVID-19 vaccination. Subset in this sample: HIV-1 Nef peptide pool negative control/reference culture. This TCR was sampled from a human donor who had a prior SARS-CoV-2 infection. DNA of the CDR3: TGTGCCAGCAGTTGGAGACAGGGAGATTCCTACGAGCAGTACTTC. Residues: CASSWRQGDSYEQYF.